The entry below gives a single T cell receptor (beta chain) sequence along with its context. The sample belongs to a study of blood T cell repertoires in COVID-19. Study-wide context: Acute and convalescent COVID-19 samples came from the United States, Italy and Spain. PBMCs, B-cell-depleted T cells, or T cells were the source of the cDNA or gDNA that made up the material.

In the authors' workflow: Estimated nucleated cell counts came from reference gene primer amplification. Sequenced by immunoSEQ multiplex PCR; TCRdb stores in-frame clones only, minus some. The DNA gave D and trimming, while V, J and clone size come from that table. Of around 81,000 clones listed, 80% are singletons. This CDR3 region has 14 residues. Trimming shortened V by 6 bases and J by 0 bases, and 10 bases separated the two germline ends. CDR1 and CDR2 from the germline V gene are SGHTA and FQGTGA. The chain uses TRBV7-3 and TRBJ2-3, with D maybe TRBD2 (5 bases). Material for sequencing was peripheral blood. This receptor was taken from a human donor in a cohort sampled during active COVID-19. CDR3 nucleotide sequence: TGTGCCAGCAGTTTTCGAGGGAGCACAGATACGCAGTATTTT. Translation: CASSFRGSTDTQYF.